Listed here is a single T cell receptor beta chain. Its antigen remains unidentified. Mismatch with germline at one junction end may stem from a read error. The CDR3 runs 13 residues. Germline V gene lookup returns CDR1 LGHDT and CDR2 YNNKEL (reference sequence). The sample is drawn from a study of blood T cells in healthy people across ages. General study findings and limits: With donor CMV status unknown, expanded clonotype changes were possibly confounded.

For the second PCR, which ran for about 6 to 11 cycles, a sample-barcoded 5' primer and a J-beta primer mix were used. TCRdb re-derived calls from the 5' RACE reads in MiXCR, one entry per CDR3 protein. Among just under 750,000 distinct CDR3 sequences listed, 22% were seen once. The genes are TRBV3-1 and TRBJ1-2, with TRBD1 matching over 8 bases. This clonotype was sampled from a man aged 70 or older in good health. The sample was blood. The CDR3 DNA reads TGTGCCGGCAGCTCAGGGGGCGCGTGGGGCTACACCTTC. Translated: CAGSSGGAWGYTF.